This entry lists 5 T cell receptor beta chains sequenced from one sample in a study of T cells in Graves' hyperthyroidism and ophthalmopathy. RNA transcripts were the template for amplifying TCR beta CDR3 regions. TCR CDR3 underwent first-round RT-PCR with the HTBI primer set. Each CDR3 protein is one row after TCRdb ran MiXCR on the multiplex PCR reads. Here the sample spans about 480,000 distinct CDR3 sequences, 24% being singletons. The material sequenced was blood. The source of these receptors is a woman aged 25-40 years with Graves' ophthalmopathy.

The chain has TRBV9 and TRBJ1-1; D might be TRBD1 (6 bases). There are 16 residues in the CDR3. Germline V CDR1 and CDR2: SGDLS, YYNGEE. The V and J ends lost 0 bases and 0 bases respectively, with 12 bases between them. For the CDR3, the DNA is TGTGCCAGCAGCGTAGATGGGGGCACCTTGAACACTGAAGCTTTCTTT. This gives the protein CASSVDGGTLNTEAFF.

This clonotype was observed a single time. At one end, the junction sequence differs from germline, possibly due to a read error. The V and J genes are TRBV27 and TRBJ1-5; D gene ambiguous. The CDR3 sequence is 11 residues long. Germline lookup yields CDR1 MNHEY and CDR2 SMNVEV (reference sequence). The CDR3 nucleotides are TGTGCCAGCGGATTATATCAGCCTCAGCATTTT. This translates into CASGLYQPQHF.

This chain joins TRBV2 and TRBJ2-7; 11 bases fit TRBD2. Looked up from germline, CDR1 is SNHLY and CDR2 is FYNNEI. The CDR3 is 17 residues long. With V trimmed by 2 bases and J by 3 bases, 9 bases remained unmatched. CDR3 residues: CASSEILAGGPFYEQYF. The DNA of the CDR3 is TGTGCCAGCAGTGAAATCCTAGCGGGAGGCCCCTTCTACGAGCAGTACTTC.

This clonotype has a count of ten or more. The rearrangement uses TRBV11-2 and TRBJ2-5; D tentatively reads TRBD1 or TRBD2 (5 bases each). Deletions cut 5 bases from V and 1 base from J, with 11 bases between. The CDR3 consists of 14 residues. Germline assignment: CDR1 SGHAT and CDR2 FQNNGV. CDR3: CASSPTRGQETQYF. CDR3 DNA: TGTGCCAGCAGCCCTACGAGGGGCCAAGAGACCCAGTACTTC.

In this sample, this clonotype turned up many times. The V gene is TRBV5-6, the J gene TRBJ2-5; D remains unclear. The CDR3 is 11 amino acids. The germline V gene encodes CDR1 SGHDT and CDR2 YYEEEE. Trimming took 1 base from V and 5 from J, leaving 3 bases between them. The CDR3 loop reads CASSLFETQYF. The CDR3 coding sequence is TGTGCCAGCAGCTTGTTCGAGACCCAGTACTTC.